One sample yielded the 28 T cell receptor beta chains listed below, sequenced in a study of liver allograft versus peripheral blood T cells. Whole-study context: Transplanted livers and recipients' peripheral blood had their T cell receptor repertoires compared.

TCRdb itself ran the reads through MiXCR, one entry per CDR3 protein. The table lists around 9,100 distinct CDR3 sequences, approximately 16% of them singletons. These receptors were taken from a human patient who had a liver transplant. Some of the T cells might come from the graft donor.

The J gene is TRBJ2-3, the V gene TRBV7-9, with a tentative D call TRBD1 (6 bases). This CDR3 has 15 amino acids. Germline V CDR1 and CDR2: SEHNR, FQNEAQ (reference sequence). V shed 7 bases and J shed 3 bases, with 17 bases lying between them. CDR3 region: CASTLRGWGTDTQYF. The CDR3 nucleotides read TGTGCCAGCACCCTCAGGGGTTGGGGGACAGATACGCAGTATTTT.

This chain uses TRBV9 with TRBJ2-7; 11 nucleotides line up with TRBD2. The CDR3 length is 14 residues. CDR1 SGDLS and CDR2 YYNGEE come from the germline V gene. V shed 4 bases, J shed 4 bases, and the junction held 4 bases outside the gene matches. CDR3 loop: CASSPGTSGYEQYF. In DNA, the CDR3 is TGTGCCAGCAGCCCCGGGACTAGCGGTTACGAGCAGTACTTC.

In its sample, this clonotype was seen many times. This chain links TRBV7-9 with TRBJ2-7, with D unclear. Trimming removed 5 bases at V and 2 bases at J, with 10 bases between. The length of the CDR3 is 13 residues. CDR1 and CDR2 from the germline V gene are SEHNR and FQNEAQ (reference sequence). The CDR3, as DNA: TGTGCCAGCAGCCCCAAGGGCCCCTACGAGCAGTACTTC. This encodes CASSPKGPYEQYF.

This clonotype was seen a few times. The chain couples TRBV7-9 to TRBJ1-1; D possibly corresponds to TRBD1 (5 bases). V was clipped by 7 bases and J by 6 bases, with 15 bases between them. Germline CDR1 SEHNR, CDR2 FQNEAQ (reference sequence). The CDR3 length is 13 residues. Here the CDR3 DNA reads TGTGCCAGCACCCTCTCGGGGGAGGCTGAAGCTTTCTTT. The encoded protein is CASTLSGEAEAFF.

The chain links TRBV20-1 to TRBJ1-5, with D uncertain. The CDR3 spans 13 residues. The germline V gene has CDR1 DFQATT and CDR2 SNEGSKA (reference sequence). V lost 1 base and J 0 bases, leaving 4 bases between the germline ends. CDR3 coding DNA: TGCAGTGCTAGAGGACCTAGCAATCAGCCCCAGCATTTT. As protein: CSARGPSNQPQHF.

Within the sample, this clonotype is medium-sized. The chain's CDR3 is CASSFRGFQGASEKLFF. CDR3 sequence (DNA): TGTGCCAGCAGCTTCCGCGGATTTCAGGGGGCCAGTGAAAAACTGTTTTTT. The J gene is TRBJ1-4, the V gene TRBV5-5; TRBD1 matches at 8 bases. V trimming: 2 bases; J trimming: 7 bases; junction bases outside the gene matches: 13. Germline V gene sequence: CDR1 SGHKS, CDR2 YYEKEE (reference sequence). There are 17 residues in the CDR3.

This clonotype is termed medium-sized. The genes are TRBV7-2 and TRBJ1-2; 8 positions match TRBD1. Looked up from germline, CDR1 is SGHTA and CDR2 is FQGNSA. The CDR3 runs 13 residues. Trimming removed 5 bases from V and 6 bases from J; junction bases left unmatched: 5. The CDR3 nucleotides read TGTGCCAGCAGCCCGGACAGGGAGAATGGCTACACCTTC. Its protein is CASSPDRENGYTF. The complete variable domain, with remaining parts taken from reference TRBV7-2 and TRBJ1-2, reads GAGVSQSPSNKVTEKGKDVELRCDPISGHTALYWYRQSLGQGLEFLIYFQGNSAPDKSGLPSDRFSAERTGGSVSTLTIQRTQQEDSAVYLCASSPDRENGYTFGSGTRLTVV.

By proportion, this clonotype is large. In nucleotides, the CDR3 is TGCAGCGCCCGGAGTCTTACAAACACCGGGGAGCTGTTTTTT. Amino acid sequence: CSARSLTNTGELFF. The gene calls are TRBV29-1 and TRBJ2-2; D ambiguous. The CDR3 totals 14 residues. The V and J ends lost 7 bases and 2 bases respectively, with 14 bases between them. Germline CDR1 is SQVTM and CDR2 is ANQGSEA.

This clonotype turned up a few times. The CDR3 sequence: CASSLAGGIHQPQHF. CDR3 sequence (DNA): TGTGCCAGCAGCTTAGCAGGTGGGATCCATCAGCCCCAGCATTTT. This chain uses TRBV7-2 with TRBJ1-5; D not certain. This CDR3 spans 15 amino acids. Trimming cost V 0 bases and J 5 bases, with 11 bases left between them. Germline V gene data show CDR1 as SGHTA and CDR2 as FQGNSA.

V and J are TRBV5-1 and TRBJ2-4; the D gene could be TRBD1 or TRBD2 (6 bases each). Trimming left V 1 base short and J 0 bases short, with 14 bases between. Germline lookup yields CDR1 SGHRS and CDR2 YFSETQ. The CDR3 consists of 17 residues. The CDR3 bases are TGCGCCAGCAGCTTGCGAGGGGGGAGTCTAGCCAAAAACATTCAGTACTTC. It yields the protein CASSLRGGSLAKNIQYF.

At least ten counts were recorded for this clonotype. The gene calls are TRBV6-5 and TRBJ2-5; weak D call: TRBD2 (6 bases). There are 11 residues in the CDR3. The germline V gene encodes CDR1 MNHEY and CDR2 SVGAGI. Trimming took 8 bases from V and 7 from J, leaving 11 bases between them. CDR3 sequence reads: CASFWRGTQYF. The CDR3 DNA reads as TGTGCCAGCTTCTGGAGGGGGACCCAGTACTTC.

The chain carries TRBV20-1 and TRBJ2-1; D remains ambiguous. V lost 7 bases, J lost 8 bases, and 12 bases lay in between. This CDR3 spans 11 amino acids. Germline-derived CDR1 and CDR2 are DFQATT and SNEGSKA (reference sequence). In DNA form, the CDR3 reads TGCAGTGTTACTGGGGTGGATGAGCAGTTCTTC. Residues: CSVTGVDEQFF.

In DNA form, the CDR3 reads TGTGCCAGCAGCTTGGAGGGGGCAGCCGGGGAGCTGTTTTTT. Its protein is CASSLEGAAGELFF. The gene calls are TRBV5-5 and TRBJ2-2; 7 positions match TRBD1. The V segment lost 0 bases and the J segment 6 bases; nucleotides outside the gene matches: 2. The CDR3 is 14 residues long. Germline V gene data show CDR1 as SGHKS and CDR2 as YYEKEE (reference sequence).

The chain employs TRBV20-1 and TRBJ2-1, with TRBD2 identical over 11 bases. This CDR3 has 15 residues. V shed 3 bases, J shed 8 bases, and the junction held 9 bases outside the gene matches. Germline V gene data show CDR1 as DFQATT and CDR2 as SNEGSKA (reference sequence). The CDR3 protein is CSASSSTSGSYEQFF. CDR3 bases: TGCAGTGCTAGTTCTTCTACTAGCGGGAGCTATGAGCAGTTCTTC.

This clonotype came up a few times. The chain uses TRBV20-1 and TRBJ1-6; D unclear. Germline V lookup: CDR1 DFQATT, CDR2 SNEGSKA (reference sequence). The CDR3 runs 14 residues. Trimming stripped 6 bases from V and 9 bases from J, with 18 bases between. The CDR3 here is CSALSTTTSSPLHF. The CDR3 nucleotides are TGCAGTGCGCTCTCGACCACGACAAGTTCACCCCTCCACTTT.

This clonotype was detected a few times. V and J are TRBV18 and TRBJ2-7; weak D call: TRBD2 (7 bases). The length of the CDR3 is 16 residues. V was trimmed by 2 bases and J by 3 bases, leaving 17 bases between them. Germline CDR1 reads KGHSH; CDR2 reads LQKENI. This CDR3 is CASSPTQGGVDYEQYF. CDR3 DNA: TGTGCCAGCTCACCAACACAGGGAGGGGTGGACTACGAGCAGTACTTC.

The rearrangement links TRBV9 to TRBJ2-1, with D perhaps given as TRBD1 or TRBD2 (5 bases each). Germline V lookup: CDR1 SGDLS, CDR2 YYNGEE. CDR3 length: 14 amino acids. Trimming took 0 bases from V and 6 from J, leaving 10 bases between them. CDR3 sequence reads: CASSVGGTINEQFF. CDR3 DNA sequence: TGTGCCAGCAGCGTAGGGGGGACGATCAATGAGCAGTTCTTC.

Notes on this clonotype: Given a much more abundant clone one base away, this may be a read error. This rearrangement joins TRBV9 to TRBJ2-7; TRBD2 matches 12 bases. V trimming: 2 bases; J trimming: 3 bases; junction bases outside the gene matches: 9. Germline lookup yields CDR1 SGDLS and CDR2 YYNGEE. This CDR3 region has 17 residues. CDR3 residues: CASSVTDGLAGFYEQYF. In DNA form, the CDR3 reads TGTGCCAGCAGCGTGACCGACGGACTAGCGGGATTCTACGAGCAGTACTTC.

This clonotype was seen at least ten times. The V gene is TRBV7-2, the J gene TRBJ2-3; possible D gene TRBD2, 5 bases. V lost 5 bases and J 1 base, leaving 22 bases between the germline ends. The CDR3 has 18 residues. The germline gives CDR1 SGHTA, CDR2 FQGNSA. CDR3 residues: CASSNILAGLFGTDTQYF. CDR3 in DNA: TGTGCCAGCAGCAATATCCTAGCCGGTCTCTTCGGCACAGATACGCAGTATTTT.

This clonotype is classed as medium-sized. The chain has TRBV7-2 and TRBJ2-2; 7 bases are a match to TRBD1. J gave up 1 base and V 4 bases, and 12 bases lay outside the gene matches. Germline lookup yields CDR1 SGHTA and CDR2 FQGNSA. This CDR3 comprises 18 residues. The CDR3 region is CASSSPFATGLNTGELFF. The DNA for the CDR3 is TGTGCCAGCAGCTCCCCCTTTGCGACAGGGTTGAACACCGGGGAGCTGTTTTTT.

This clonotype was seen a few times. The rearrangement links TRBV7-9 to TRBJ2-1; TRBD2 matches 14 bases. The V gene end was trimmed by 5 bases and the J gene end by 9 bases; junction bases not matched to a gene: 9. Germline assignment: CDR1 SEHNR and CDR2 FQNEAQ (reference sequence). The CDR3 is made up of 16 amino acids. The CDR3 nucleotides read TGTGCCAGCAGCCAACAAGCCGGGACTAGCGGGGGTGAGCAGTTCTTC. Residues: CASSQQAGTSGGEQFF.

V is TRBV27 and J is TRBJ2-5; 11 bases match TRBD2. CDR1 and CDR2 from the germline V gene are MNHEY and SMNVEV (reference sequence). This CDR3 has 15 residues. V lost 6 bases, J lost 2 bases, and 5 bases stayed unmatched. CDR3 nucleotide sequence: TGTGCCAGCAGCAAACTAGCGGGGGAACAAGAGACCCAGTACTTC. Translation: CASSKLAGEQETQYF.

The chain recombines TRBV28 with TRBJ1-5; D ambiguous. Looked up from germline, CDR1 is MDHEN and CDR2 is SYDVKM. This CDR3 spans 12 amino acids. V dropped 4 bases and J dropped 5 bases, with 6 bases sitting between them. The CDR3 DNA is TGTGCCAGCAGTTCGACCGATCAGCCCCAGCATTTT. Encoded protein: CASSSTDQPQHF.

As concerns this clonotype: A much larger clone differs from this one at a single base, so this may be a read error. V and J are TRBV19 and TRBJ1-1, with TRBD1 as a possible D gene (6 bases). This CDR3 comprises 14 residues. Germline CDR1 and CDR2: LNHDA and SQIVND (reference sequence). V gave up 6 bases and J gave up 5 bases, with 16 bases separating them. The CDR3 region has the DNA TGTGCCAGTAGACTGGGGGGCGCGAGGACTGAAGCTTTCTTT. Its protein is CASRLGGARTEAFF. Full variable domain (remainder filled in from reference TRBV19 and TRBJ1-1): DGGITQSPKYLFRKEGQNVTLSCEQNLNHDAMYWYRQDPGQGLRLIYYSQIVNDFQKGDIAEGYSVSREKKESFPLTVTSAQKNPTAFYLCASRLGGARTEAFFGQGTRLTVV.

This clonotype has at least ten counts. This chain connects TRBV6-1 to TRBJ1-1; the D is unclear. The CDR3 length is 11 residues. Germline values: CDR1 MNHNS, CDR2 SASEGT. Trimming cost V 5 bases and J 6 bases, with 7 bases left between them. CDR3: CASSLAAEAFF. The CDR3 DNA follows: TGTGCCAGCAGTCTTGCGGCTGAAGCTTTCTTT.

This clonotype is classed as medium-sized (0.01 to 0.1%). This rearrangement joins TRBV20-1 to TRBJ2-1; D remains ambiguous. The length of the CDR3 is 14 residues. Germline V gene sequence: CDR1 DFQATT, CDR2 SNEGSKA (reference sequence). The ends were cut back, 2 bases at V and 4 bases at J, with 12 bases in the middle. CDR3 nucleotide sequence: TGCAGTGCTAGACCAGGCTGGGTATACAATGAGCAGTTCTTC. Its translation is CSARPGWVYNEQFF.

The rearrangement joins TRBV12-3 or TRBV12-4 to TRBJ2-3; 10 bases match TRBD1. Germline trimming cut 10 bases from V and 1 base from J; bases unmatched to any gene: 5. This CDR3 has 14 residues. This CDR3 reads CATRGTGGTDTQYF. As DNA, the CDR3 is TGTGCCACCCGTGGGACAGGGGGCACAGATACGCAGTATTTT.

This clonotype was picked up a small number of times. This chain uses TRBV14 with TRBJ2-7, with D perhaps given as TRBD1 or TRBD2 (5 bases each). Germline assignment: CDR1 SGHDN and CDR2 FVKESK. Between the trimmed V and J ends, which lost 4 bases and 6 bases, there was a span of 13 bases. This CDR3 is 13 amino acids long. The CDR3 DNA follows: TGTGCCAGCAGCCGGGACCTGTCCGGCGAGCAGTACTTC. Protein product: CASSRDLSGEQYF.